A selection of T cell receptor beta chains follows, all from one sample in a study of blood T cells in healthy people across ages. TCRdb reanalysed the 5' RACE reads using MiXCR and keeps one entry per CDR3 protein. The data contain about 780,000 distinct CDR3 sequences, about 46% of them singletons. Input material: blood. Every receptor here comes from an elderly man in good health. The CDR3 runs from the conserved cysteine through the conserved F or W. Each record gives: CDR3 protein, J gene, V gene.

CDR3: CASSQSLAGVEDTQYF; J: TRBJ2-3; V: TRBV4-2
CDR3: CASSSSEPQHF; J: TRBJ1-5; V: TRBV12-3/TRBV12-4
CDR3: CSVRETLAKNIQYF; J: TRBJ2-4; V: TRBV29-1
CDR3: CASSRNSTDTQYF; J: TRBJ2-3; V: TRBV18
CDR3: CSVEDGVAGITDTQYF; J: TRBJ2-3; V: TRBV29-1
CDR3: CASSDDGGANVLTF; J: TRBJ2-6; V: TRBV14
CDR3: CASSDLGTTYNEQYF; J: -; V: TRBV5-1
CDR3: CSVGPGTGGGTDTQYF; J: TRBJ2-3; V: TRBV29-1
CDR3: CAIREGGNEQYF; J: TRBJ2-7; V: TRBV10-3
CDR3: CASSLGPHQYF; J: TRBJ2-4; V: TRBV12-3/TRBV12-4
CDR3: CSVGGTGNNEQYF; J: TRBJ2-5; V: TRBV29-1
CDR3: CASLTARDAYNEQFF; J: TRBJ2-1; V: TRBV5-7